The present TCR beta chain was sequenced within a study of neoadjuvant anti-PD-1 for oral cavity cancer. The time point is: after neoadjuvant nivolumab, at surgical resection. CDR3 length equals 15 residues. Germline CDR1 is SSHAT and CDR2 is FNYEAQ (reference sequence). The data were produced by immunoSEQ multiplex PCR, yet TCRdb's version contains in-frame clones alone and is incomplete. The sample holds around 67,000 clones, 86% seen once. Of note for this clone: Compared with germline, one end of the junction differs, possibly owing to a read error.

The specimen comprised PBMCs, sampled after nivolumab (anti-PD-1) treatment. V is TRBV7-7 and J is TRBJ1-1; D may be TRBD1 (5 bases). This receptor was taken from a person aged 35 to 85 with oral cavity squamous cell carcinoma. Here the CDR3 DNA reads TGTGCTAGCAGCCCCCTGGGGGTACGGAACACTGAAGCTTTCTTT. Its translation is CASSPLGVRNTEAFF.